These 22 T cell receptor beta chains came from one sample sequenced in a study of T cell responses to AZD1222 COVID-19 vaccine. Generated by immunoSEQ multiplex PCR, the TCRdb table keeps only in-frame clones and is missing some. Among about 180,000 clones, 85% to 90% were seen once, and the ten largest hold 9.5% to 13%. The specimen was peripheral blood, collected 28 days after the second AZD1222 dose. All receptors come from an adult who received the AZD1222 COVID-19 vaccine.

V gene TRBV29-1 combines with J gene TRBJ2-2; 8 nucleotides agree with TRBD1. The CDR3 covers 16 residues. The germline gives CDR1 SQVTM, CDR2 ANQGSEA. Trimming cost V 6 bases and J 3 bases; bases outside gene matches: 12. The CDR3: CSVVDLTGADTGELFF. The CDR3 coding sequence is TGCAGCGTAGTCGACTTGACAGGGGCTGACACCGGGGAGCTGTTTTTT.

The V call is TRBV5-1, the J call TRBJ1-5, with D maybe TRBD1 (5 bases). The CDR3 sequence is 15 residues long. The germline V gene encodes CDR1 SGHRS and CDR2 YFSETQ. V shed 0 bases and J shed 1 base, with 8 bases lying between them. CDR3 residues: CASSLDGASNQPQHF. DNA of the CDR3: TGCGCCAGCAGCTTGGATGGGGCAAGCAATCAGCCCCAGCATTTT.

This sequence joins TRBV3-1 (or the pseudogene TRBV3-2) and TRBJ2-3; D perhaps matches TRBD1 (6 bases). This CDR3 is built from 15 residues. Germline V lookup: CDR1 LGHDT, CDR2 YNNKEL (reference sequence). V was cut by 6 bases and J by 0 bases, with 13 bases left in between. The CDR3 is CASSYQGQSTDTQYF. The CDR3 bases are TGTGCCAGCAGTTACCAGGGGCAGAGCACAGATACGCAGTATTTT.

J is TRBJ2-1 and V is TRBV6-4; 8 bases fit TRBD1. With V trimmed by 1 base and J by 9 bases, 8 bases remained unmatched. The CDR3 has 15 amino acids. CDR1 MRHNA and CDR2 SNTAGT come from the germline V gene. The chain's CDR3 is CASSDFGQGKAEQFF. The CDR3 DNA reads as TGTGCCAGCAGTGACTTTGGACAGGGTAAAGCTGAGCAGTTCTTC.

This sequence joins TRBV11-2 and TRBJ2-5; D call uncertain. The length of the CDR3 is 14 residues. Trimming removed 7 bases from V and 5 bases from J, with 17 bases in between. Germline CDR1 and CDR2: SGHAT and FQNNGV. The CDR3 DNA reads as TGTGCCAGCACCATTAGGGCAGTTGTCGAGACCCAGTACTTC. As protein: CASTIRAVVETQYF.

This rearrangement joins TRBV19 to TRBJ1-5, with 8 positions matching TRBD1. CDR1 is LNHDA and CDR2 is SQIVND in the germline V gene (reference sequence). This CDR3 is built from 20 residues. V was clipped by 5 bases and J by 1 base; unmatched bases: 19. The CDR3 spells CASSPLRTGTALQSNQPQHF. The CDR3 DNA reads as TGTGCCAGTAGTCCTCTCAGGACAGGGACTGCTCTCCAAAGCAATCAGCCCCAGCATTTT.

The chain uses TRBV19 and TRBJ2-7, with 7 bases matching TRBD2. The CDR3 contains 14 residues. The germline CDR1 and CDR2 sequences are LNHDA and SQIVND (reference sequence). V lost 5 bases to trimming and J lost 2 bases; unmatched junction nucleotides: 6. CDR3 protein: CASSGASGPYEQYF. In DNA, the CDR3 is TGTGCCAGTAGTGGGGCTAGCGGACCCTACGAGCAGTACTTC.

This clone was seen just once. The gene calls are TRBV12-3 or TRBV12-4 and TRBJ1-5, with a weak D call TRBD1 (6 bases). V dropped 6 bases and J dropped 7 bases, with 10 bases sitting between them. The CDR3 extends over 12 amino acids. The CDR3 DNA reads TGTGCCAGCAGCACAGGGAGCCAGCCCCAGCATTTT. Its protein is CASSTGSQPQHF.

The CDR3, as DNA: TGTGCCAGCAGTTCGACAGGGCAAACCTACGAGCAGTACTTC. Its translation: CASSSTGQTYEQYF. J is TRBJ2-7 and V is TRBV6-5, with TRBD1 matching 7 bases. The CDR3 loop spans 14 amino acids. The germline V gene encodes CDR1 MNHEY and CDR2 SVGAGI. After removal of 4 bases from V and 2 bases from J, the junction contained 5 bases not matched to a gene.

The V gene is TRBV27, the J gene TRBJ1-1, with D perhaps matching TRBD1 (5 bases). V was pared by 3 bases and J by 7 bases, with 15 bases between. This CDR3 contains 14 residues. The germline CDR1 and CDR2 sequences are MNHEY and SMNVEV (reference sequence). In DNA form, the CDR3 reads TGTGCCAGCAGTTTCCTGGGGCAGACCTTTGAAGCTTTCTTT. Protein product: CASSFLGQTFEAFF.

The gene calls are TRBV9 and TRBJ2-1; D uncertain. CDR3 length: 14 amino acids. Trimming shortened V by 4 bases and J by 15 bases, and 23 bases separated the two germline ends. In germline, CDR1 is SGDLS, CDR2 YYNGEE. CDR3 protein: CASSLEAGPSYPFF. CDR3 nucleotides: TGTGCCAGCAGCCTTGAGGCCGGGCCCAGTTACCCGTTCTTC.

The genes are TRBV27 and TRBJ1-1, with 7 bases identical to TRBD1. The germline CDR1 and CDR2 sequences are MNHEY and SMNVEV (reference sequence). This CDR3 is 14 amino acids long. V shed 5 bases, J shed 1 base, and the junction held 4 bases outside the gene matches. The CDR3 DNA reads TGTGCCAGCAGTCCCCACAGGGGGAACACTGAAGCTTTCTTT. It translates to CASSPHRGNTEAFF.

J is TRBJ1-1 and V is TRBV5-6, with no clear D. Germline CDR1 and CDR2: SGHDT and YYEEEE. The CDR3 sequence is 14 residues long. The V end lost 2 bases, the J end lost 0 bases, and 8 bases lay between the germline ends. This CDR3 is CASSFLRLNTEAFF. CDR3 nucleotide sequence: TGTGCCAGCAGCTTTCTACGGTTGAACACTGAAGCTTTCTTT.

The rearrangement links TRBV14 to TRBJ1-6, with 7 bases lining up with TRBD1. The CDR3 is 15 amino acids. Trimming removed 0 bases from V and 8 bases from J; junction bases left unmatched: 4. Germline V gene sequence: CDR1 SGHDN, CDR2 FVKESK. The CDR3 sequence is CASSQDLGGYSPLHF. The CDR3 bases are TGTGCCAGCAGCCAAGATTTAGGGGGCTATTCACCCCTCCACTTT. The entire variable domain, with the rest obtained from reference TRBV14 and TRBJ1-6, is as follows: EAGVTQFPSHSVIEKGQTVTLRCDPISGHDNLYWYRRVMGKEIKFLLHFVKESKQDESGMPNNRFLAERTGGTYSTLKVQPAELEDSGVYFCASSQDLGGYSPLHFGNGTRLTVT.

V is TRBV12-5 and J is TRBJ2-1; TRBD2 might be the D (5 bases). With 2 bases removed from V and 6 bases from J, the gap between germline ends came to 11 bases. The germline V gene has CDR1 LGHNT and CDR2 FRNRAP. The length of the CDR3 is 14 residues. DNA of the CDR3: TGTGCTAGTGGTTTGAGGTCAGGAGGCAATGAGCAGTTCTTC. Protein: CASGLRSGGNEQFF.

V gene TRBV3-1 (or the pseudogene TRBV3-2) combines with J gene TRBJ1-5; D is unclear. The CDR3 is made up of 15 amino acids. The germline V gene has CDR1 LGHDT and CDR2 YNNKEL (reference sequence). V was cut by 5 bases and J by 0 bases, with 11 bases left in between. CDR3 region: CASSKSPDSNQPQHF. The CDR3 coding sequence is TGTGCCAGCAGCAAATCGCCGGATAGCAATCAGCCCCAGCATTTT.

The V and J genes are TRBV5-4 and TRBJ2-5; D not certain. The CDR3 covers 15 residues. Trimming left V 1 base short and J 1 base short, with 11 bases between. Germline V lookup: CDR1 SGHNT, CDR2 YYREEE (reference sequence). In DNA, the CDR3 is TGTGCCAGCAGCTTGACCCTAGATTCCCAAGAGACCCAGTACTTC. Translation: CASSLTLDSQETQYF.

There are a few counts of this clone. The chain is built from TRBV9 and TRBJ1-4; D is undetermined. The CDR3 runs to 15 residues. The V end was cut by 4 bases, the J end by 0 bases, with 10 bases between. In germline, CDR1 is SGDLS, CDR2 YYNGEE. The CDR3 bases are TGTGCCAGCAGCCCCCGTGGGACAACTAATGAAAAACTGTTTTTT. The encoded protein is CASSPRGTTNEKLFF.

The CDR3 DNA reads TGTGCCTGGAAAGGGACAGGGGCCCCCTACGAGCAGTACTTC. Its translation: CAWKGTGAPYEQYF. The rearrangement uses TRBV30 and TRBJ2-7; 10 bases map to TRBD1. The CDR3 runs to 14 residues. Germline trimming cut 4 bases from V and 2 bases from J; bases unmatched to any gene: 5. Per the germline V gene, CDR1 is GTSNPN and CDR2 is SVGIG (reference sequence).

This sequence joins TRBV7-2 and TRBJ2-7; TRBD1 agrees at 7 bases. The germline V gene encodes CDR1 SGHTA and CDR2 FQGNSA. There are 13 residues in the CDR3. V shed 9 bases, J shed 5 bases, and the junction held 10 bases outside the gene matches. The CDR3 here is CARHPGQLDEQYF. The CDR3 coding sequence is TGTGCCAGACATCCGGGACAGCTGGACGAGCAGTACTTC.

The V gene is TRBV9, the J gene TRBJ2-5; TRBD2 agrees at 8 bases. The CDR3 spans 15 residues. With V trimmed by 4 bases and J by 4 bases, 9 bases remained unmatched. In germline, CDR1 is SGDLS, CDR2 YYNGEE. CDR3 sequence (DNA): TGTGCCAGCAGCCCTCCAGCGGGGGACCGAGAGACCCAGTACTTC. It translates to CASSPPAGDRETQYF.

The CDR3 DNA reads as TGCAGCGTCTCGACAGGTTCTATTACCTACGAGCAGTACTTC. Its protein product is CSVSTGSITYEQYF. The chain employs TRBV29-1 and TRBJ2-7; D might be TRBD1 (6 bases). V was clipped by 6 bases and J by 2 bases, with 17 bases between them. The length of the CDR3 is 14 residues. The germline gives CDR1 SQVTM, CDR2 ANQGSEA.